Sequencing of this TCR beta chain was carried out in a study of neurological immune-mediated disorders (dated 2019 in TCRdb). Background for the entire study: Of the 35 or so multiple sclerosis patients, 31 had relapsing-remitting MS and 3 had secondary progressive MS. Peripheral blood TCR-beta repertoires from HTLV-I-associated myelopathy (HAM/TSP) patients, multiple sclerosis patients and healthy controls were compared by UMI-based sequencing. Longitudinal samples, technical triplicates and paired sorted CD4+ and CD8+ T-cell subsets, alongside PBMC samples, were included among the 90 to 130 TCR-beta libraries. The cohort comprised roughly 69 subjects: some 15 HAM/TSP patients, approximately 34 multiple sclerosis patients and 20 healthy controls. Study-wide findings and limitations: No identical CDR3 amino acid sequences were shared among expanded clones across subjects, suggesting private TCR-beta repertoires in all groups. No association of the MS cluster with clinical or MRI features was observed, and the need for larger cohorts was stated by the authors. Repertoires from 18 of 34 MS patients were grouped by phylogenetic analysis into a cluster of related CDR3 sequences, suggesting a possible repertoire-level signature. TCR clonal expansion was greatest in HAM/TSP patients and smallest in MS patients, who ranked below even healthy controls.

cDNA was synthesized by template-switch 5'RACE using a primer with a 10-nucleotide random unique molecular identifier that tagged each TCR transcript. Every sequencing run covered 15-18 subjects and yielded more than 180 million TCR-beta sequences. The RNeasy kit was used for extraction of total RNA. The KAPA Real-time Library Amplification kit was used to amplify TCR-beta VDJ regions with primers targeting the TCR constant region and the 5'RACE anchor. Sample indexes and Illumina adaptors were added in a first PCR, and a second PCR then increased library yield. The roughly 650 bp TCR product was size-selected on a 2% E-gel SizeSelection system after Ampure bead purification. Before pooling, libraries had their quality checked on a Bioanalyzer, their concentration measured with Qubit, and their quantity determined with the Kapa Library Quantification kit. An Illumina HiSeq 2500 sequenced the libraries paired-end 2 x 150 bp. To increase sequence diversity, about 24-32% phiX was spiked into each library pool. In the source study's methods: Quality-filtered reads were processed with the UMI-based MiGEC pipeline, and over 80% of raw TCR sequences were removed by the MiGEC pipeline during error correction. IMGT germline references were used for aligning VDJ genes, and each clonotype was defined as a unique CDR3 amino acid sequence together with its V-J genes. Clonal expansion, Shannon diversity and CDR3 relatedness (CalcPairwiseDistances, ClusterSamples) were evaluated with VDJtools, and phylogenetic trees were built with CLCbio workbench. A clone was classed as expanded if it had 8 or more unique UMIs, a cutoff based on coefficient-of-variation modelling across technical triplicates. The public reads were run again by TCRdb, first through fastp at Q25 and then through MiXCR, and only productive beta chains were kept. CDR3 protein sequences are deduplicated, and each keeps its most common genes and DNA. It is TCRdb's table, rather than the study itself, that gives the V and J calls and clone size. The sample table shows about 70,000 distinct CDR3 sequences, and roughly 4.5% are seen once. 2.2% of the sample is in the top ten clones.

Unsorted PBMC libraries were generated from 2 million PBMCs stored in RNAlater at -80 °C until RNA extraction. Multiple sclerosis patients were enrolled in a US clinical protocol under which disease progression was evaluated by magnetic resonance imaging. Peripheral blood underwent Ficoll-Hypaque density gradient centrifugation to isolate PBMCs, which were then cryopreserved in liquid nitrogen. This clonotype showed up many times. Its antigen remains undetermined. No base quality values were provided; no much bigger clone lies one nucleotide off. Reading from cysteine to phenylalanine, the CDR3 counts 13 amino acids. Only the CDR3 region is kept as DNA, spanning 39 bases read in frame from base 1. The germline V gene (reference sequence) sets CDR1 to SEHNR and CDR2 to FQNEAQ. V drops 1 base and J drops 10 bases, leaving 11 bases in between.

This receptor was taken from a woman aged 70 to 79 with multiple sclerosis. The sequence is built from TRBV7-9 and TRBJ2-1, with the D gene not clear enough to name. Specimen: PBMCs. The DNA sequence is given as TGTGCCAGCAGCTTAGTTCTAACTGGGGAGCAGTTCTTC. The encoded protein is CASSLVLTGEQFF.